The 18 T cell receptor beta chains given below trace back to one sample, sequenced in a study of early T cells in non-severe SARS-CoV-2 infection. From the 5' RACE reads, TCRdb called clonotypes with MiXCR, one entry per CDR3 protein. The sample lists 80,000 to 100,000 distinct CDR3 sequences, around 15% seen once, with roughly 6% in the top ten. What was sequenced was whole blood. All receptors come from an adult who was a healthcare worker with PCR-confirmed SARS-CoV-2 infection or an uninfected control (not recorded which).

The rearrangement links TRBV24-1 to TRBJ2-3; 7 positions match TRBD2. This CDR3 comprises 18 residues. The trim removed 1 base at V and 0 bases at J, leaving 9 bases unmatched. Germline V gives CDR1 KGHDR, CDR2 SFDVKD. DNA for the CDR3: TGTGCCACCAGTGATTTAACGTCTAGCGGAACTAGCACAGATACGCAGTATTTT. Translated: CATSDLTSSGTSTDTQYF.

The rearrangement uses TRBV2 and TRBJ2-1; weak D call: TRBD2 (6 bases). Germline-derived CDR1 and CDR2 are SNHLY and FYNNEI. The ends were cut back, 7 bases at V and 2 bases at J, with 9 bases in the middle. This CDR3 is 13 amino acids long. In DNA, the CDR3 is TGTGCCAGCAATTCGGGGGCCTACAATGAGCAGTTCTTC. This sequence encodes CASNSGAYNEQFF.

This clonotype was recorded at least ten times. This rearrangement joins TRBV7-2 to TRBJ1-3; TRBD1 is a possible D gene (6 bases). This CDR3 is 16 amino acids long. Trimming stripped 1 base from V and 0 bases from J, with 10 bases between. Germline assignment: CDR1 SGHTA and CDR2 FQGNSA. CDR3 in DNA: TGTGCCAGCAGCTTAGACAGGGTCCACTCTGGAAACACCATATATTTT. Translation: CASSLDRVHSGNTIYF. Drawing the rest from reference TRBV7-2 and TRBJ1-3, the complete variable domain is GAGVSQSPSNKVTEKGKDVELRCDPISGHTALYWYRQSLGQGLEFLIYFQGNSAPDKSGLPSDRFSAERTGGSVSTLTIQRTQQEDSAVYLCASSLDRVHSGNTIYFGEGSWLTVV.

This clonotype was counted many times. CDR3: CASSLAPKGSRPPLHF. Here the CDR3 DNA reads TGTGCCAGCAGCTTAGCGCCGAAGGGTTCAAGGCCACCCCTCCACTTT. V and J are TRBV7-8 and TRBJ1-6, with no clear D. The CDR3 spans 16 residues. The ends were cut back, 0 bases at V and 11 bases at J, with 17 bases in the middle. In germline, CDR1 is SGHVS, CDR2 FQNEAQ. The entire variable domain, with the rest obtained from reference TRBV7-8 and TRBJ1-6, is as follows: GAGVSQSPRYKVAKRGQDVALRCDPISGHVSLFWYQQALGQGPEFLTYFQNEAQLDKSGLPSDRFFAERPEGSVSTLKIQRTQQEDSAVYLCASSLAPKGSRPPLHFGNGTRLTVT.

There are a few counts of this clonotype. The CDR3 loop reads CAISGQLNSNQPQHF. CDR3 DNA: TGTGCCATCAGTGGACAGCTTAATAGCAATCAGCCCCAGCATTTT. V gene TRBV10-3 combines with J gene TRBJ1-5, with D perhaps matching TRBD1 (5 bases). V lost 4 bases and J lost 0, with 10 bases in between. Looked up from germline, CDR1 is ENHRY and CDR2 is SYGVKD. CDR3 size: 15 residues.

This clonotype was seen repeatedly, ten times or more. The gene calls are TRBV6-2 or TRBV6-3 and TRBJ1-1; 7 nucleotides align to TRBD1. This CDR3 is 14 amino acids long. V was pared by 4 bases and J by 8 bases, with 10 bases of the junction left unmatched. Germline V lookup: CDR1 MNHEY, CDR2 SVGEGT. CDR3 sequence reads: CASSLRITDREAFF. CDR3 DNA sequence: TGTGCCAGCAGTTTACGGATAACGGACAGGGAAGCTTTCTTT.

The CDR3 spells CASSLEDYGYTF. The CDR3 nucleotides read TGCGCCAGCAGCTTGGAGGACTATGGCTACACCTTC. The chain recombines TRBV5-1 with TRBJ1-2; no firm D call. Trimming stripped 0 bases from V and 3 bases from J, with 3 bases between. The CDR3 length is 12 residues. Germline V gene sequence: CDR1 SGHRS, CDR2 YFSETQ.

The rearrangement uses TRBV28 and TRBJ2-3; 10 bases map to TRBD2. The V and J ends lost 8 bases and 4 bases, in that order; junction bases with no gene match: 15. From germline, CDR1 is MDHEN and CDR2 SYDVKM. The length of the CDR3 is 17 residues. The CDR3 sequence is CASHRNSGGAFSDTQYF. The CDR3, as DNA: TGTGCCAGCCACAGAAACAGCGGGGGGGCGTTTTCAGATACGCAGTATTTT.

This clonotype was seen only a few times. J is TRBJ1-2 and V is TRBV19; possibly TRBD1 for D (5 bases). The V end lost 5 bases, the J end lost 7 bases, and 17 bases lay between the germline ends. The CDR3 runs to 14 residues. Germline V gives CDR1 LNHDA, CDR2 SQIVND (reference sequence). CDR3 in amino acids: CASSLGTYALGYTF. For the CDR3, the DNA is TGTGCCAGTAGTCTCGGGACTTACGCACTTGGCTACACCTTC.

V is TRBV9 and J is TRBJ1-3; weak D call: TRBD1 (5 bases). The CDR3 loop spans 15 amino acids. Germline lookup yields CDR1 SGDLS and CDR2 YYNGEE. V was shortened by 0 bases and J by 3 bases, with 10 bases between the two germline ends. CDR3 amino acids: CASSVGQLIGNTIYF. The CDR3 nucleotides are TGTGCCAGCAGCGTAGGACAGTTAATTGGAAACACCATATATTTT.

CDR3: CASSYVTEAFF. The CDR3 region has the DNA TGTGCCAGCAGCTACGTCACTGAAGCTTTCTTT. The chain joins TRBV5-6 to TRBJ1-1; D is undetermined. CDR1 SGHDT and CDR2 YYEEEE come from the germline V gene. V lost 3 bases and J lost 4, with 4 bases in between. The CDR3 extends over 11 amino acids.

This clonotype was observed at least ten times. This rearrangement joins TRBV20-1 to TRBJ1-5; D is perhaps TRBD1 (5 bases). Germline CDR1 DFQATT, CDR2 SNEGSKA (reference sequence). The CDR3 contains 14 residues. V lost 4 bases and J lost 4, with 14 bases in between. In nucleotides, the CDR3 is TGCAGTGCTACGCAACAGGCCAAGAATCAGCCCCAGCATTTT. This sequence encodes CSATQQAKNQPQHF.

This sequence joins TRBV6-2 or TRBV6-3 and TRBJ1-2, with a possible D match to TRBD1 (5 bases). This CDR3 has 19 residues. Trimming removed 0 bases at V and 3 bases at J, with 23 bases between. Germline V gene lookup returns CDR1 MNHEY and CDR2 SVGEGT. DNA of the CDR3: TGTGCCAGCAGTTACTCCACCGCCGGGACGGAGGATCACTACTATGGCTACACCTTC. The encoded protein is CASSYSTAGTEDHYYGYTF.

This clonotype was recorded at least ten times. This sequence joins TRBV5-1 and TRBJ1-4, with 11 nucleotides matching TRBD1. Germline CDR1 and CDR2: SGHRS and YFSETQ. V lost 4 bases and J lost 7; bases outside the gene matches: 6. The CDR3 is 15 amino acids. CDR3 sequence (DNA): TGCGCCAGCAGCCCGGACAGGGGGCGCCCTGAAAAACTGTTTTTT. This encodes CASSPDRGRPEKLFF.

This clonotype appeared a single time. The CDR3 sequence is CASRTSNTEAFF. For the CDR3, the DNA is TGCGCCAGCCGGACATCCAACACTGAAGCTTTCTTT. The genes are TRBV5-1 and TRBJ1-1; maybe TRBD1 (5 bases). V was cut by 7 bases and J by 2 bases, with 9 bases left in between. Germline values: CDR1 SGHRS, CDR2 YFSETQ. The CDR3 has 12 residues.

Many counts were recorded for this clonotype. The rearrangement uses TRBV12-3 or TRBV12-4 and TRBJ1-5, with a possible D match to TRBD1 (6 bases). V lost 1 base and J 5 bases, leaving 9 bases between the germline ends. CDR3 length equals 14 residues. The CDR3 loop reads CASSLGHRDQPQHF. In DNA form, the CDR3 reads TGTGCCAGCAGTTTAGGCCACAGGGATCAGCCCCAGCATTTT.

This clonotype was counted between two and nine times. This rearrangement joins TRBV27 to TRBJ2-3; perhaps D is TRBD1 or TRBD2 (6 bases each). Per the germline V gene, CDR1 is MNHEY and CDR2 is SMNVEV (reference sequence). This CDR3 is built from 15 residues. Trimming removed 8 bases from V and 4 bases from J, with 19 bases in between. The CDR3 DNA follows: TGTGCCAGCTCCCTAAACCTAGGGGGGCCAGATACGCAGTATTTT. Residues: CASSLNLGGPDTQYF.

This chain links TRBV30 with TRBJ1-1, with D hard to call. Germline assignment: CDR1 GTSNPN and CDR2 SVGIG (reference sequence). The CDR3 runs 13 residues. Trimming took 3 bases from V and 2 from J, leaving 10 bases between them. The CDR3 DNA is TGTGCCTGGAGCGGGAATCCCAACACTGAAGCTTTCTTT. This translates into CAWSGNPNTEAFF.